The sequence of this T cell receptor (beta chain) was determined in a study of radiotherapy plus CTLA-4 blockade in lung cancer. On the study more broadly: Objective responses arose in approximately 20% of patients, and 25% to 35% experienced disease control.

General study findings and limits: Reports identified early blood T cell clone dynamics, with interferon-beta, as the best response predictor.

The data were produced by immunoSEQ multiplex PCR, yet TCRdb's version contains in-frame clones alone and is incomplete. This sample has 40,000 to 45,000 clones, with around 77% found just once. CDR3 length: 15 residues. V lost 1 base to trimming and J lost 4 bases, with 13 bases between them. Germline V gene lookup returns CDR1 MGHRA and CDR2 YSYEKL. Participants had chemo-refractory metastatic non-small-cell lung cancer and were treated with focal radiation plus ipilimumab CTLA-4 blockade. With respect to this clone: Its antigen is still unknown.

The TCR originated in a human donor with non-small cell lung cancer whose response to radiotherapy plus ipilimumab could not be evaluated. This sample comprised peripheral blood, obtained from a patient treated with radiotherapy plus ipilimumab. The rearrangement uses TRBV4-1 and TRBJ1-2, with TRBD1 as a possible D gene (6 bases). CDR3 sequence: CASSQGPRDIYGYTF. CDR3 sequence (DNA): TGCGCCAGCAGCCAAGGCCCTCGGGACATCTATGGCTACACCTTC.